Listed below are T cell receptor beta chains from one sample, sequenced in a study of blood T cell repertoires in COVID-19. The data were produced by immunoSEQ multiplex PCR, yet TCRdb's version contains in-frame clones alone and is incomplete. Of over 150,000 clones in the sample, approximately 80% were seen once. The material sequenced was peripheral blood. The receptors were gathered from a woman aged 40 to 49 with COVID-19, enrolled during active disease. Both conserved end residues are part of each CDR3. Fields, in order: J gene, clone size, D gene, V gene, CDR3 protein, CDR3 DNA. A D gene is named only where the DNA matches it firmly. Some rows mark clone size as missing; the rest say once, few, many or name a class of expanded clone.

TRBJ1-2 NA NA TRBV5-8 CASHGGGSLYYGYTF TGTGCCAGCCATGGAGGCGGCTCCCTTTACTATGGCTACACCTTC
TRBJ1-2 NA NA TRBV5-1 CASSLAAAASYGYTF TGCGCCAGCAGCTTGGCCGCGGCGGCGAGCTATGGCTACACCTTC
TRBJ2-1 NA TRBD2 TRBV28 CASSPYVVLAGSPSYNEQFF TGTGCCAGCAGTCCATACGTAGTACTAGCGGGTTCCCCCTCCTACAATGAGCAGTTCTTC
TRBJ2-7 NA TRBD1 TRBV9 CASSATPGQAYEQYF TGTGCCAGCAGCGCGACTCCGGGACAGGCCTACGAGCAGTACTTC
TRBJ2-3 NA TRBD2 TRBV10-2 CASRDPGGGDTQYF TGCGCCAGCAGAGACCCAGGCGGGGGAGATACGCAGTATTTT
TRBJ2-1 NA TRBD1 TRBV10-1 CASSESGQGRQINEQFF TGCGCCAGCAGTGAGTCGGGACAGGGCCGACAGATCAATGAGCAGTTCTTC
TRBJ2-3 NA TRBD1 TRBV5-1 CASSLAGTGKDTQYF TGCGCCAGCAGCTTGGCCGGGACAGGAAAAGATACGCAGTATTTT
TRBJ1-2 once TRBD1 TRBV7-3 CASSLGTGDGYTF TGTGCCAGCAGCTTAGGGACAGGGGATGGCTACACCTTC
TRBJ1-3 few NA TRBV7-6 CASSSRRGGTEGNTIYF TGTGCCAGCAGCTCCCGCCGAGGGGGAACGGAAGGAAACACCATATATTTT
TRBJ1-3 NA NA TRBV6-1 CASTAGGNTIYF TGTGCCAGCACTGCGGGGGGAAACACCATATATTTT
TRBJ1-2 NA TRBD1 TRBV28 CASSLPQQGGRQSYGYTF TGTGCCAGCAGTTTACCCCAACAGGGGGGCCGTCAATCCTATGGCTACACCTTC